This TCR beta chain was sequenced in a study of post-analysis software for immune sequencing data. Broader study findings: Compared with controls, patients had more of 4 or 5 TRBV segments, including TRBV5-6, TRBV5-1 and TRBV20-1.

The CDR3 loop spans 14 amino acids. V shed 6 bases, J shed 4 bases, and the junction held 4 bases outside the gene matches. Germline V gene data show CDR1 as MNHEY and CDR2 as SVGAGI. The table lists this clonotype with a few counts. Its antigen is still unknown. Incorporated into the TCR beta cDNA libraries were unique molecular identifiers, which served to reduce PCR and sequencing biases. TCRdb ran MiXCR on the PCR reads and lists one entry per CDR3 protein. The sample holds fewer than 600,000 distinct CDR3 sequences, around 40% seen once. The sequence was collected from a girl aged 10 to 17 with multiple sclerosis. Material: blood. This rearrangement joins TRBV6-5 to TRBJ2-3; 10 bases are a match to TRBD2. The CDR3 DNA follows: TGTGCCAGCAGGAAGCGGGAGGGGGCAGATACGCAGTATTTT. As protein: CASRKREGADTQYF.